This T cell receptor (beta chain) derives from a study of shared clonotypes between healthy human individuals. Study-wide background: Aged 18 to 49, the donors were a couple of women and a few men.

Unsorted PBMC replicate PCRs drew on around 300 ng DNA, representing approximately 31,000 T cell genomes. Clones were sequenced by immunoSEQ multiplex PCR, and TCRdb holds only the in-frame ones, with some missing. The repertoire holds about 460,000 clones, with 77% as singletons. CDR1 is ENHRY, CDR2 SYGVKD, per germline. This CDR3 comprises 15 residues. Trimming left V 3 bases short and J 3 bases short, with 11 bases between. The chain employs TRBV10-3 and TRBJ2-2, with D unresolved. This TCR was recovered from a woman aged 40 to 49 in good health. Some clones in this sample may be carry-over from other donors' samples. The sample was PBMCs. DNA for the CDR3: TGTGCCATCAGTGAAAGTTCGGCAGACACCGGGGAGCTGTTTTTT. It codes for CAISESSADTGELFF.